What follows is one T cell receptor beta chain and its context. Germline CDR1 reads SGHRS; CDR2 reads YFSETQ. The V gene lost 5 bases and the J gene lost 1 base, with 9 bases spanning the gap. The CDR3 length is 14 residues. The time point was: pretreatment peripheral blood. The number of samples from each patient was between 1 and 8, taken pretreatment and on-treatment. These data belong to a study of PD-L1 blockade in urothelial cancer. Study-wide background: About 90% of the roughly 29 patients were men who had bladder-origin urothelial cancer. The authors examined blood 3 weeks (second dose) and 6 weeks after treatment start.

Synthetic templates analogous to TCR were spiked into all PCRs individually. This table comes from immunoSEQ multiplex PCR, and its TCRdb copy is limited to in-frame clones, with some not included. The data contain some 16,000 clones, about nine tenths of them singletons. The sequenced sample was PBMCs, obtained around atezolizumab (anti-PD-L1) treatment. The chain joins TRBV5-1 to TRBJ2-2, with TRBD2 as a possible D gene (6 bases). The sequence was obtained from an older man with urothelial cancer. The CDR3 coding sequence is TGCGCCAGCAGGCGGAGGGAGAACACCGGGGAGCTGTTTTTT. Translating gives CASRRRENTGELFF. Filled out from reference TRBV5-1 and TRBJ2-2, the complete variable domain reads KAGVTQTPRYLIKTRGQQVTLSCSPISGHRSVSWYQQTPGQGLQFLFEYFSETQRNKGNFPGRFSGRQFSNSRSEMNVSTLELGDSALYLCASRRRENTGELFFGEGSRLTVL.